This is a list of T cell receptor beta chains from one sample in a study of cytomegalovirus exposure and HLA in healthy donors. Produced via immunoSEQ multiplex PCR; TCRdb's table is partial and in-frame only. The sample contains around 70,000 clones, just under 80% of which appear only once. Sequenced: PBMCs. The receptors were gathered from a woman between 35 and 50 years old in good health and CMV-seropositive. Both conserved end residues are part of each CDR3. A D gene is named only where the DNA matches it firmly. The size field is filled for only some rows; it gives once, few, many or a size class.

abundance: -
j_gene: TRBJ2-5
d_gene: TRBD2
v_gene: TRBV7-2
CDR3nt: TGTGCCAGCAGCTTAGGGTTACTAGCGGGGGCCCCCCAAGAGACCCAGTACTTC
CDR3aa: CASSLGLLAGAPQETQYF

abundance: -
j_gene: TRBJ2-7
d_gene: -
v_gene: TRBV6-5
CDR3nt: TGTGCCAGCAGTTACACGGCAGGGCTCAGCTACGAGCAGTACTTC
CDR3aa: CASSYTAGLSYEQYF

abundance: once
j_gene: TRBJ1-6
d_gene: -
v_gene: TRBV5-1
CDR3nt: TGCGCCAGCAGCTTGGGTACAGGTGCCGGTTCACCCCTCCACTTT
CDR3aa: CASSLGTGAGSPLHF

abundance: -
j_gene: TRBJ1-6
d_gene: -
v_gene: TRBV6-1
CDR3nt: TGTGCCTGCACCGGGATGCGTTCCTATAATTCACCCCTCCACTTT
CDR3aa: CACTGMRSYNSPLHF

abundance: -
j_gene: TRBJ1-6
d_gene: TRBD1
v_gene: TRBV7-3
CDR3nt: TGTGCCAGCAGCTTACAGGGGGCAGCTGCGAATTCACCCCTCCACTTT
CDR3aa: CASSLQGAAANSPLHF

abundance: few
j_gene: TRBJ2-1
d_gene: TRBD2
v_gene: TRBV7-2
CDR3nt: TGTGCCAGCAGCCGCGCAGCGGGGTTCAATGAGCAGTTCTTC
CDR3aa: CASSRAAGFNEQFF

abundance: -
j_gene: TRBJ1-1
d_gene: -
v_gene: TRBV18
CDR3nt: TGTGCCAGCTCAGGAGGGCTCCACCTGGGGACTGAAGCTTTCTTT
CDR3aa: CASSGGLHLGTEAFF

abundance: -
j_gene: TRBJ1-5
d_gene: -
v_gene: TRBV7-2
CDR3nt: TGTGCCAGCAGCAGACTCAATCAGCCCCAGCATTTT
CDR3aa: CASSRLNQPQHF

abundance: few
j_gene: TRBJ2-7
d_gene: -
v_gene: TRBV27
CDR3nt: TGTGCCAGCAGCCTGACAGATTCCTACGAGCAGTACTTC
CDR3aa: CASSLTDSYEQYF

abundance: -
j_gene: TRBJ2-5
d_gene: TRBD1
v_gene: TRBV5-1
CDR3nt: TGCGCCAGCAGCGAGGGGACAGGGAGAGAGACCCAGTACTTC
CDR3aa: CASSEGTGRETQYF

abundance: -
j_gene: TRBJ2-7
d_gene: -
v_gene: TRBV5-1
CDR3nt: TGCGCCAGCAGCTTGGCGGGAACTCAGATATACGAGCAGTACTTC
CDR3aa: CASSLAGTQIYEQYF

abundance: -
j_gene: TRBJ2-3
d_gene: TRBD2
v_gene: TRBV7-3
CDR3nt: TGTGCCAGCAGCCAATTCTCCGGGACTAACACAGATACGCAGTATTTT
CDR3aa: CASSQFSGTNTDTQYF

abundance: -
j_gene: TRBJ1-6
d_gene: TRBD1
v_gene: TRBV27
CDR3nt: TGTGCCAGCGGACATCGGACAGGGGGGAATTCACCCCTCCACTTT
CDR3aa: CASGHRTGGNSPLHF

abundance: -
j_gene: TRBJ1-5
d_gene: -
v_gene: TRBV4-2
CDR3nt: TGTGCCAGCAGCCAAGAAGTGGCATTTAGCAATCAGCCCCAGCATTTT
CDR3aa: CASSQEVAFSNQPQHF

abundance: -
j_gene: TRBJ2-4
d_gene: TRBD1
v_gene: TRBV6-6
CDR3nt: TGTGCCAGCAGTCACAGGGACAGGGGACGGGAAAACATTCAGTACTTC
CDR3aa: CASSHRDRGRENIQYF

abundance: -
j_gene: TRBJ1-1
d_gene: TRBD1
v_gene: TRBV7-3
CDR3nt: TGTGCCAGCAGCCCACAGGGGCCCCAGTCTGAAGCTTTCTTT
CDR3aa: CASSPQGPQSEAFF

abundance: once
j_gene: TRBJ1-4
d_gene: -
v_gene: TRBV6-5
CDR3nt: TGTGCCAGCAGTGGACAGTCAACTAATGAAAAACTGTTTTTT
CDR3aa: CASSGQSTNEKLFF

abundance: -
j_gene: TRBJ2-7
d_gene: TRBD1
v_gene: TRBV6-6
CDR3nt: TGTGCCAGCAGTTACAACAGGGGGATTACCTACGAGCAGTACTTC
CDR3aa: CASSYNRGITYEQYF

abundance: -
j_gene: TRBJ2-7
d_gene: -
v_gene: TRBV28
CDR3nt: TGTGCCAGCAGTTTATCCCGGGAGCAGTACTTC
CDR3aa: CASSLSREQYF

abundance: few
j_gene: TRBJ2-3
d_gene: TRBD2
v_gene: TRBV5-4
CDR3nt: TGTGCCAGCAGCTTCAAGCGGGGCCCCGGGGATACGCAGTATTTT
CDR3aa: CASSFKRGPGDTQYF

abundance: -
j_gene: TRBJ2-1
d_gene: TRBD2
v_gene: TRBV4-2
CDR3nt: TGTGCCAGCAGCCAAGTCCGCATTAGCGGGGGGCTAAATGAGCAGTTCTTC
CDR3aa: CASSQVRISGGLNEQFF

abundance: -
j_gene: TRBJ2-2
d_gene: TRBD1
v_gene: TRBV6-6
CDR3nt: TGTGCCAGCAGTCCCACGACAGGGATCGCCGGGGAGCTGTTTTTT
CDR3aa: CASSPTTGIAGELFF

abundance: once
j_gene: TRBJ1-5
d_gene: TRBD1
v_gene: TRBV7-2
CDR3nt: TGTGCCAGCAGCTTGACAGGGATTCAGCCCCAGCATTTT
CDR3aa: CASSLTGIQPQHF

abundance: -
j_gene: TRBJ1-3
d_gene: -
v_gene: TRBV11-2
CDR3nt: TGTGCCAGCAGCGCGGGGGTAGAGACTGGAAACACCATATATTTT
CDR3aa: CASSAGVETGNTIYF

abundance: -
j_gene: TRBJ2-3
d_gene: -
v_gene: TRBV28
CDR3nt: TGTGCCAGCAGTTTATGGGAGAGGACAGAGGGATATAGCACAGATACGCAGTATTTT
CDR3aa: CASSLWERTEGYSTDTQYF

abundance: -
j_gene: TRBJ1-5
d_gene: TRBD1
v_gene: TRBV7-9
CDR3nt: TGTGCCAGCAGCAAAGGGACAGTAGGCAATCAGCCCCAGCATTTT
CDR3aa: CASSKGTVGNQPQHF

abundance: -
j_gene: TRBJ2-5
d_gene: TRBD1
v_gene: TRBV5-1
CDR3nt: TGCGCCAGCAGCCCCGGACAGGGACTAGAGACCCAGTACTTC
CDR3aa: CASSPGQGLETQYF

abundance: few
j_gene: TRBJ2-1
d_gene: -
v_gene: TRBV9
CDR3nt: TGTGCCAGCAGCGTGAACCGGGTCCCATACAATGAGCAGTTCTTC
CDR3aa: CASSVNRVPYNEQFF

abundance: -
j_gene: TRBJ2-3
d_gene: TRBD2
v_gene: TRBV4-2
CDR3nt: TGTGCCAGCAGCCAACGGACTAGCGGGGGATACACAGATACGCAGTATTTT
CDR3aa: CASSQRTSGGYTDTQYF